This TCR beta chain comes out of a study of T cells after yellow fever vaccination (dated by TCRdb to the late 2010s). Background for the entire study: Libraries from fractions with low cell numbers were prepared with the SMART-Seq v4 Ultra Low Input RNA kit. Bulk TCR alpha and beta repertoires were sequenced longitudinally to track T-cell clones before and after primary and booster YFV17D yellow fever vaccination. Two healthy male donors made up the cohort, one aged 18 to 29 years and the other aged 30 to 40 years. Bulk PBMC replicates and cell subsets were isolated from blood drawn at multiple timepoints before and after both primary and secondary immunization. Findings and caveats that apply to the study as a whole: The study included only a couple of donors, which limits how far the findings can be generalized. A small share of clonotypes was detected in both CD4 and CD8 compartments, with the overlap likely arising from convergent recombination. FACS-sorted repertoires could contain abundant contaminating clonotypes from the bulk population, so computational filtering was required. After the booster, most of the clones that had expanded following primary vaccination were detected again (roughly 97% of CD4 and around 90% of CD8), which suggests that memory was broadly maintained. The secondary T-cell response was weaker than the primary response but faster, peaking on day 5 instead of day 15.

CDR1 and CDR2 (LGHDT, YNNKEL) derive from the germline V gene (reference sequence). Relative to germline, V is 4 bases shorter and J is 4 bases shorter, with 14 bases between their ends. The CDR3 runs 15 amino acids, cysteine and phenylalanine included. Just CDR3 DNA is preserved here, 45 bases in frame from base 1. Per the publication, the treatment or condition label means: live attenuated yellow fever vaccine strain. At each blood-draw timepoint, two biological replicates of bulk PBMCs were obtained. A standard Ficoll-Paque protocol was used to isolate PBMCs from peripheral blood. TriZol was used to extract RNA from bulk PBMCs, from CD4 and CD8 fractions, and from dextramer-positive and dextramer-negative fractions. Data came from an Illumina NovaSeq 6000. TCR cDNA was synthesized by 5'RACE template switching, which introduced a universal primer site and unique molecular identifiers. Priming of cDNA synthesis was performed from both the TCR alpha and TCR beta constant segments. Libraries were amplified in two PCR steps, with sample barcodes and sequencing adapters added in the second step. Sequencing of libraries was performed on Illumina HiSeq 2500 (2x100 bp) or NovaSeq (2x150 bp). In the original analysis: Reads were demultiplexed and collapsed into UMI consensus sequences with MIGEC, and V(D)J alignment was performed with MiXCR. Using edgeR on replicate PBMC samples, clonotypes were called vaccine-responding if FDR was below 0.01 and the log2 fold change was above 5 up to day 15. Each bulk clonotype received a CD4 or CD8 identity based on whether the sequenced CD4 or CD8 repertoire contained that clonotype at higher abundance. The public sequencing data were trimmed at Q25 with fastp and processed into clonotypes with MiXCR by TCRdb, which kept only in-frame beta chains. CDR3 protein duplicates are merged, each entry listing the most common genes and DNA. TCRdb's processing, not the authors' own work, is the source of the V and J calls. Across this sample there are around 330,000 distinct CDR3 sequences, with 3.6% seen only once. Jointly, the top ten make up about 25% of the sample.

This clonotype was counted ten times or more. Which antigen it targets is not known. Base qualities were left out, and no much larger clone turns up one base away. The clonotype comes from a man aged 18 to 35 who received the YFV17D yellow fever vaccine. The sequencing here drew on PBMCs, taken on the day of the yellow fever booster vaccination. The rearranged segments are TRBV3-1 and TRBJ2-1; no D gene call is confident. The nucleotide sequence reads TGTGCCAGCAGCCTTCCAATGGGGTCTTACAATGAGCAGTTCTTC. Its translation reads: CASSLPMGSYNEQFF.